The text below deals with one TCR beta chain. Its antigen is unknown. No much larger clonotype is one base removed from it; base qualities were not supplied. Unstimulated PBMCs, after thawing, were stained for CD3, CD4 and CD8 and then FACS-sorted into CD3+CD4+ and CD3+CD8+ populations. All 8 studied subjects were randomized to immunosuppression withdrawal. The Qiagen DNeasy Blood and Tissue Kit was used to isolate genomic DNA. The data stem from a study of T cell clones after liver transplantation (dated by TCRdb to between 2019 and 2020). About the investigation overall: ITN030ST, the source of the samples, was a randomized trial that attempted immunosuppression withdrawal within 2 years of liver transplantation. Donor-reactive T cell clones were identified by TCRbeta sequencing after a pre-transplant mixed lymphocyte reaction and then tracked in post-transplant blood. Third party-reactive TCRbeta sequences were also identified from pre-transplant MLRs to serve as an antigen-independent comparator for donor-reactive sequences. Three of the eight recipients were HCV-positive; the others were transplanted for non-autoimmune, non-viral indications. No induction therapy was given to the subjects, and standard immunosuppression was administered until randomization at 12-24 months post-transplant. Tolerance was defined as complete immunosuppression withdrawal for at least one year with no rise in liver enzymes beyond twice the upper limit of normal. Blood samples were collected pre-transplant, pre-randomization before withdrawal, and post-randomization after either complete withdrawal or failed withdrawal. The studied cohort comprised 8 liver transplant recipients, 3 classified as tolerant and 5 as non-tolerant.

The germline ends are 16 bases apart after V is trimmed by 3 bases and J by 7 bases. The CDR3 measures 15 amino acids from cysteine to phenylalanine. The sequence is cut down to CDR3 DNA, 45 bases in frame from base 1. The germline V gene specifies SGHTA as CDR1 and FQGNSA as CDR2. What the authors observed across the whole study: Low numbers of available donor cells limited the measurable donor-reactive repertoire in a couple of subjects. When repertoire turnover was accounted for, significantly reduced detection of donor-reactive sequences was found in 7 of 8 subjects for CD4 and in 8 of 8 subjects for CD8. Circulating donor-reactive CD4 TCRbeta sequences fell significantly post-transplant in 5 of 8 subjects, irrespective of tolerance or HCV status. A greater decline was seen for donor-reactive sequences than for third party-reactive sequences, suggesting partial antigen-specific deletion unrelated to withdrawal success. Because of small, heterogeneous patient numbers and non-standardized post-transplant time points, the conclusions were only preliminary. Without allograft tissue specimens, donor-reactive T cells may have migrated into the graft rather than being deleted.

High-throughput TCRbeta CDR3 sequencing of frozen genomic DNA was performed by immunoSEQ, with PCR amplification, mapping, bias correction and internal controls included. Turning to the authors' computational methods: Productive rearrangements were kept, and unique TCRbeta sequences were defined by CDR3 nucleotide sequence plus V and J gene. Donor-reactive sequences required at least 5-fold expansion in CFSE-low cells versus unstimulated pre-transplant cells and at least 0.01% frequency. To ensure at least 90% detection power, minimum frequency thresholds were set for each subject based on that subject's lowest-template unstimulated sample. Repertoire turnover was measured by Jensen-Shannon divergence between the top 1000 TCRbeta sequences post- and pre-transplant. Changes in detection of donor-reactive sequences were tested with two-sided Fisher's exact tests. Held by TCRdb, this immuneACCESS table contains in-frame sequences only and omits some clones. Under half of the omission traces to an unresolved V gene where checked; the cause of the rest is unknown. V, J and clone size are those of that table, while D and trimming were read from the DNA. The sample records around 76,000 clones, 80% of which are singletons. The ten largest clones capture about 0.79% of the sample.

The starting material was CD4+ T cells from blood, obtained 12 months after liver transplant. Rearrangement joined TRBV7-2 to TRBJ1-5; the D gene is perhaps TRBD1, on 6 matching bases. This TCR came from a human patient who received a liver transplant. Following a transplant, a fraction of the T cells may be traceable to the graft donor. The CDR3 is CASSLGGQGGQPQHF. The nucleotides are TGTGCCAGCAGCTTGGGGGGGCAAGGAGGACAGCCCCAGCATTTT.